The 14 T cell receptor beta chains in this list originate from one sample, sequenced in a study of metastatic and nonmetastatic thyroid tumors. MiXCR reprocessed the PCR reads for TCRdb. This table has roughly 42,000 clones, over 15% appearing once. Patients were all untreated before their thyroid surgery. Source material: tumor tissue. These receptors came from a female donor with papillary thyroid cancer or a benign thyroid nodule (not recorded which). Some clones in this sample may be carry-over from other donors' samples.

This clone was detected only a few times. A single base separates this from a much larger clone, so it may be a read error. The V and J genes are TRBV19 and TRBJ2-5, with 8 bases identical to TRBD1. Germline values: CDR1 LNHDA, CDR2 SQIVND (reference sequence). Trimming at V came to 3 bases and at J to 6 bases, leaving 3 bases not matched to a gene. This CDR3 region has 13 residues. The CDR3 sequence: CASSMTGVKTQYF. The DNA for the CDR3 is TGTGCCAGTAGTATGACAGGGGTAAAGACCCAGTACTTC.

The table lists this clone with many counts. The genes are TRBV20-1 and TRBJ2-1; 7 nucleotides line up with TRBD2. Trimming removed 6 bases from V and 11 bases from J; junction bases left unmatched: 16. The CDR3 contains 14 residues. Germline values: CDR1 DFQATT, CDR2 SNEGSKA (reference sequence). This chain's CDR3 is CSATPGTTYGKQFF. CDR3 nucleotides: TGCAGTGCCACTCCCGGGACTACCTACGGTAAGCAGTTCTTC.

This clone was observed many times. The rearrangement joins TRBV3-1 to TRBJ2-5, with 13 bases matching TRBD2. Germline CDR1 LGHDT, CDR2 YNNKEL (reference sequence). The CDR3 totals 16 residues. Trimming removed 4 bases from V and 3 bases from J; junction bases left unmatched: 5. Here the CDR3 DNA reads TGTGCCAGCAGCCCTCAACTAGCGGGGGGGGAAGAGACCCAGTACTTC. Translated, it gives CASSPQLAGGEETQYF.

The rearrangement uses TRBV20-1 and TRBJ2-1, with D perhaps matching TRBD2 (6 bases). V was pared by 6 bases and J by 6 bases, with 21 bases between. This CDR3 contains 15 residues. Looked up from germline, CDR1 is DFQATT and CDR2 is SNEGSKA (reference sequence). CDR3 sequence: CSAHALAGYCNEQFF. DNA of the CDR3: TGCAGTGCCCACGCACTAGCTGGATACTGCAATGAGCAGTTCTTC.

The chain recombines TRBV28 with TRBJ1-1; the match to TRBD1 covers 7 bases. The CDR3 spans 14 residues. CDR1 and CDR2 from the germline V gene are MDHEN and SYDVKM. J lost 1 base, V lost 6 bases, and 5 bases had no gene match. In DNA, the CDR3 is TGTGCCAGCAGCTCCGGGACAGCGAACACTGAAGCTTTCTTT. It translates to CASSSGTANTEAFF. The complete variable domain, with remaining parts taken from reference TRBV28 and TRBJ1-1, reads DVKVTQSSRYLVKRTGEKVFLECVQDMDHENMFWYRQDPGLGLRLIYFSYDVKMKEKGDIPEGYSVSREKKERFSLILESASTNQTSMYLCASSSGTANTEAFFGQGTRLTVV.

The V call is TRBV28, the J call TRBJ2-7, with D maybe TRBD2 (6 bases). Trimming stripped 1 base from V and 3 bases from J, with 13 bases between. Germline V lookup: CDR1 MDHEN, CDR2 SYDVKM. The CDR3 sequence is 15 residues long. This CDR3 reads CASSLFSGGFYEQYF. Written as DNA, the CDR3 is TGTGCCAGCAGTTTATTTAGCGGAGGGTTCTACGAGCAGTACTTC.

The sample holds a few counts of this clone. V is TRBV14 and J is TRBJ2-1; 15 bases are a match to TRBD2. The CDR3 totals 19 residues. The trim removed 3 bases at V and 7 bases at J, leaving 13 bases unmatched. Germline values: CDR1 SGHDN, CDR2 FVKESK. CDR3 sequence (DNA): TGTGCCAGCAGCCATCCGGGACTAGCGGGAGGAATTTCTGCGAATGAGCAGTTCTTC. Its protein product is CASSHPGLAGGISANEQFF.

This clone came up many times. V gene TRBV4-1 combines with J gene TRBJ2-3; no clear D gene. The CDR3 contains 13 residues. Looked up from germline, CDR1 is MGHRA and CDR2 is YSYEKL. Trimming stripped 11 bases from V and 4 bases from J, with 16 bases between. The CDR3: CASRLPGADTQYF. CDR3 DNA sequence: TGCGCCTCTAGGCTGCCCGGTGCAGATACGCAGTATTTT.

This clone was recorded only once. The DNA is left out, because the CDR3 cannot be placed on it with certainty; the CDR3 is given as TCRdb lists it. The V call is TRBV7-3, the J call TRBJ2-2; the table names TRBD2, a call not compared with the DNA. The CDR3 is 17 amino acids in total, end residues counted. The germline gives CDR1 SGHTA, CDR2 FQGTGA. CDR3 residues: CASSLMWGVGNTGELFF.

A remark on this clone: A single base separates this from a much larger clone, so it may be a read error. This chain links TRBV7-7 with TRBJ2-1; a weak D match, TRBD1 (5 bases). The length of the CDR3 is 15 residues. CDR1 is SSHAT, CDR2 FNYEAQ, per germline (reference sequence). The CDR3 loop is CASSSGHSSYNEKFF. The CDR3 nucleotides are TGTGCTAGCAGCTCAGGACACAGCTCCTACAATGAGAAGTTCTTC.

This clone was observed many times. The genes are TRBV2 and TRBJ1-4; the D gene is possibly TRBD1 (5 bases). V was clipped by 1 base and J by 7 bases, with 13 bases between them. This CDR3 comprises 15 residues. Germline lookup yields CDR1 SNHLY and CDR2 FYNNEI. In DNA form, the CDR3 reads TGTGCCAGCAGTGAAGATTTGGGGCGGGCTGAAAAACTGTTTTTT. Translation gives CASSEDLGRAEKLFF. The variable domain in full, with the rest retrieved from reference TRBV2 and TRBJ1-4, is EPEVTQTPSHQVTQMGQEVILRCVPISNHLYFYWYRQILGQKVEFLVSFYNNEISEKSEIFDDQFSVERPDGSNFTLKIRSTKLEDSAMYFCASSEDLGRAEKLFFGSGTQLSVL.

This clone was counted ten times or more. The gene calls are TRBV6-1 and TRBJ1-1; 8 positions match TRBD1. The CDR3 has 15 residues. Unmatched junction bases numbered 8, after V lost 5 bases and J lost 3 bases. Germline V CDR1 and CDR2: MNHNS, SASEGT. The CDR3, as DNA: TGTGCCAGCAGTTCACGTGACAGGGGATACACTGAAGCTTTCTTT. Residues: CASSSRDRGYTEAFF.

The table lists this clone with many counts. V is TRBV20-1 and J is TRBJ2-1; the D call may be TRBD1 or TRBD2 (6 bases each). Germline values: CDR1 DFQATT, CDR2 SNEGSKA (reference sequence). The CDR3 consists of 11 residues. The V gene lost 5 bases and the J gene lost 8 bases, with 10 bases spanning the gap. For the CDR3, the DNA is TGCAGTGCTGCAAGGGGGGATGAGCAGTTCTTC. This sequence encodes CSAARGDEQFF.

The chain employs TRBV19 and TRBJ1-4; 12 bases match TRBD1. This CDR3 contains 15 residues. V was pared by 4 bases and J by 8 bases, with 5 bases of the junction left unmatched. CDR1 and CDR2 from the germline V gene are LNHDA and SQIVND (reference sequence). CDR3 DNA sequence: TGTGCCAGTAGTAGGGACAGGGGGCGCGACGAAAAACTGTTTTTT. Translating gives CASSRDRGRDEKLFF. The entire variable domain, with the rest obtained from reference TRBV19 and TRBJ1-4, is as follows: DGGITQSPKYLFRKEGQNVTLSCEQNLNHDAMYWYRQDPGQGLRLIYYSQIVNDFQKGDIAEGYSVSREKKESFPLTVTSAQKNPTAFYLCASSRDRGRDEKLFFGSGTQLSVL.